Below are 9 T cell receptor beta chains sequenced from a single sample in a study of cytotoxic CD8 clonotypes in ibrutinib-treated CLL. Generated by immunoSEQ multiplex PCR, the TCRdb table keeps only in-frame clones and is missing some. In the table there are approximately 47,000 clones, 45% to 60% of which are singletons. The source was PBMCs, collected after 24 months of ibrutinib treatment. These receptors came from a human donor with chronic lymphocytic leukemia.

The chain joins TRBV5-4 to TRBJ1-2; a weak D match, TRBD1 (6 bases). CDR1 and CDR2 (germline): SGHNT, YYREEE (reference sequence). The CDR3 runs 15 residues. Between the trimmed V and J ends, which lost 5 bases and 4 bases, there was a span of 18 bases. For the CDR3, the DNA is TGTGCCAGCAGGGGGGCTGATTCTAATTCCTATGGCTACACCTTC. Translating gives CASRGADSNSYGYTF.

The CDR3 sequence: CASSLDVATNEKLFF. The CDR3 coding sequence is TGTGCCAGCAGCTTGGACGTTGCAACTAATGAAAAACTGTTTTTT. The chain joins TRBV5-5 to TRBJ1-4; D is unclear. V lost 0 bases to trimming and J lost 0 bases, with 6 bases between them. The CDR3 sequence is 15 residues long. Germline lookup yields CDR1 SGHKS and CDR2 YYEKEE (reference sequence).

The chain carries TRBV5-1 and TRBJ2-7, with D perhaps matching TRBD1 (6 bases). The CDR3 spans 15 residues. The ends were cut back, 0 bases at V and 2 bases at J, with 12 bases in the middle. Germline V gene lookup returns CDR1 SGHRS and CDR2 YFSETQ. In DNA form, the CDR3 reads TGCGCCAGCAGCTTGGCCCCACAGGGAACCTACGAGCAGTACTTC. Translated, it gives CASSLAPQGTYEQYF.

This sequence joins TRBV7-9 and TRBJ2-3; 7 nucleotides line up with TRBD2. Germline CDR1 is SEHNR and CDR2 is FQNEAQ (reference sequence). The CDR3 runs to 14 residues. J gave up 4 bases and V 3 bases, and 4 bases lay outside the gene matches. The CDR3 DNA reads TGTGCCAGCAGCTTCAGCGGGGCCCCAGATACGCAGTATTTT. Amino acid sequence: CASSFSGAPDTQYF.

This clone was counted only a few times. The genes are TRBV18 and TRBJ1-6; unclear D gene. Trimming removed 2 bases from V and 6 bases from J, with 8 bases in between. The CDR3 totals 14 residues. The germline V gene has CDR1 KGHSH and CDR2 LQKENI. CDR3 residues: CASSPENINSPLHF. The CDR3 region has the DNA TGTGCCAGCTCACCAGAAAACATTAATTCACCCCTCCACTTT.

The chain couples TRBV5-6 to TRBJ1-1, with 8 bases aligning to TRBD1. The CDR3 is made up of 18 amino acids. With 5 bases clipped from V and 1 base from J, the junction kept 16 bases outside the gene matches. CDR1 is SGHDT, CDR2 YYEEEE, per germline. CDR3: CASSWTRDYRGKNTEAFF. In DNA, the CDR3 is TGTGCCAGCAGTTGGACCCGCGATTACAGGGGGAAGAACACTGAAGCTTTCTTT. The full variable domain, completed using reference TRBV5-6 and TRBJ1-1, is DAGVTQSPTHLIKTRGQQVTLRCSPKSGHDTVSWYQQALGQGPQFIFQYYEEEERQRGNFPDRFSGHQFPNYSSELNVNALLLGDSALYLCASSWTRDYRGKNTEAFFGQGTRLTVV.

The sample holds a few counts of this clone. The V and J genes are TRBV15 and TRBJ2-5, with 8 positions matching TRBD1. V lost 4 bases and J lost 4; bases outside the gene matches: 8. Per the germline V gene, CDR1 is LNHNV and CDR2 is YYDKDF (reference sequence). CDR3 length: 15 amino acids. The chain's CDR3 is CATSKDRGWSETQYF. The DNA of the CDR3 is TGTGCCACCAGCAAAGACAGGGGTTGGTCAGAGACCCAGTACTTC. The full variable domain, rest sourced from reference TRBV15 and TRBJ2-5, is DAMVIQNPRYQVTQFGKPVTLSCSQTLNHNVMYWYQQKSSQAPKLLFHYYDKDFNNEADTPDNFQSRRPNTSFCFLDIRSPGLGDTAMYLCATSKDRGWSETQYFGPGTRLLVL.

The sample holds many counts of this clone. V is TRBV9 and J is TRBJ1-6; unclear D gene. Germline CDR1 and CDR2: SGDLS and YYNGEE. This CDR3 has 15 residues. V was pared by 3 bases and J by 6 bases, with 13 bases between. This CDR3 reads CASSATVKANSPLHF. CDR3 in DNA: TGTGCCAGCAGCGCCACCGTGAAGGCTAATTCACCCCTCCACTTT. The whole variable domain, filled in from reference TRBV9 and TRBJ1-6, reads DSGVTQTPKHLITATGQRVTLRCSPRSGDLSVYWYQQSLDQGLQFLIQYYNGEERAKGNILERFSAQQFPDLHSELNLSSLELGDSALYFCASSATVKANSPLHFGNGTRLTVT.

This clone came up a few times. The chain uses TRBV5-6 and TRBJ2-3; D ambiguous. The CDR3 covers 14 residues. V lost 2 bases and J lost 0, with 7 bases in between. Per the germline V gene, CDR1 is SGHDT and CDR2 is YYEEEE. CDR3 region: CASSLRASTDTQYF. For the CDR3, the DNA is TGTGCCAGCAGCTTAAGGGCTAGCACAGATACGCAGTATTTT.